Sequencing of this TCR beta chain was carried out in a study of blood T cell repertoires in COVID-19 (dated by TCRdb to the early 2020s). With regard to the full study: Collaborator samples came from the United States, Italy and Spain and covered acute and convalescent phases of COVID-19. The material from the prospective study consisted of cDNA or gDNA derived from T cells, B-cell-depleted T cells, or PBMCs. The dataset comprised deeply sampled blood TCRbeta repertoires from subjects exposed to, actively infected with, or recovered from COVID-19. The repertoires were released in a freely available public database intended as a resource for research on the immune response to SARS-CoV-2. Samples came from the ongoing ImmuneRACE study (first 160 participants) plus 1,254 subjects from 6 global collaborators. Sample metadata almost always included a de-identified subject ID, COVID-19 status, age in years and sex. HLA class I and class II types, where available, came from metadata supplied by the sample provider rather than from assay-based typing. Broader findings and caveats from the paper: How much clinical and demographic metadata was included differed by source and by participant, and the metadata was provided uncurated.

The collaborating institutions used their own protocols to collect whole blood in K2EDTA tubes. For TCRbeta analysis, collaborator samples were shipped as frozen whole blood, as isolated PBMCs, or as DNA extracted from either sample type. TCRbeta CDR3 regions were amplified from genomic DNA by means of the immunoSEQ Assay, a bias-controlled multiplex PCR. Under the source paper's analysis protocol: The number of nucleated cells in each sample was estimated from the amplification of reference gene primers within the assay. To quantify the absolute abundance of each unique TCRbeta CDR3 rearrangement, sequence reads were collapsed and filtered. For each sample, productive Simpson clonality was calculated as the square root of Simpson's diversity index across productive rearrangements. TCRdb took this table from immuneACCESS and kept in-frame rearrangements with V and J called. Such tables lack part of the clones; where checked against another copy, unresolved V genes explain under half of the gap, and the rest is unexplained. That table gives V, J and clone size, and the DNA gave D and trimming. The sample data list 180,000 or so clones, and 80% to 90% of these were observed just once. The top ten clones comprise 3.5% to 4.5% of the sample.

The CDR1 and CDR2 encoded by the germline V gene (reference sequence) are SEHNR and FQNEAQ. V lost 1 base and J lost 1 base; the stretch between them is 8 bases long. The CDR3 goes from the cysteine to the phenylalanine over 14 residues. CDR3 DNA only is kept here, 42 bases in frame from base 1. As regards this clone: Which antigen it targets is not known. Per-base quality was not reported, and no clone a single base away is much larger than it.

The V and J segments used are TRBV7-9 and TRBJ2-7; the D gene lacks a confident call. What was sequenced was peripheral blood. This receptor was obtained from a man between 18 and 35 years old with active or convalescent COVID-19. The CDR3 here reads CASSLVSSSYEQYF. The bases are TGTGCCAGCAGCTTAGTTTCGAGTTCCTACGAGCAGTACTTC.